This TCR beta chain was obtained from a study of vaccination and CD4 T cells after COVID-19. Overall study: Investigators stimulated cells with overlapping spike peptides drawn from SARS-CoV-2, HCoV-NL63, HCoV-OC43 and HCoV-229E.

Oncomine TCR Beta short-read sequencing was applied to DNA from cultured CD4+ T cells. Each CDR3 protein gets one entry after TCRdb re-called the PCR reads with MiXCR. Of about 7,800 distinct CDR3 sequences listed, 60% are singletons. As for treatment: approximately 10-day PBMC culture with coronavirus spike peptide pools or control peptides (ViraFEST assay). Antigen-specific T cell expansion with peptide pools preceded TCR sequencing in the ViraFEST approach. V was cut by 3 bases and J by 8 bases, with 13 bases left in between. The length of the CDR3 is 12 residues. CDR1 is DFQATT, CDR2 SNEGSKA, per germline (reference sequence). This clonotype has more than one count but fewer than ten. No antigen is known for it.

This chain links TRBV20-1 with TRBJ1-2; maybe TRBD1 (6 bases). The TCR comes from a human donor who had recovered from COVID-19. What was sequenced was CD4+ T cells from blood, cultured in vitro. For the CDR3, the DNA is TGCAGTGCTAGGAGGGGGGCGTCAGGCTACACCTTC. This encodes CSARRGASGYTF.